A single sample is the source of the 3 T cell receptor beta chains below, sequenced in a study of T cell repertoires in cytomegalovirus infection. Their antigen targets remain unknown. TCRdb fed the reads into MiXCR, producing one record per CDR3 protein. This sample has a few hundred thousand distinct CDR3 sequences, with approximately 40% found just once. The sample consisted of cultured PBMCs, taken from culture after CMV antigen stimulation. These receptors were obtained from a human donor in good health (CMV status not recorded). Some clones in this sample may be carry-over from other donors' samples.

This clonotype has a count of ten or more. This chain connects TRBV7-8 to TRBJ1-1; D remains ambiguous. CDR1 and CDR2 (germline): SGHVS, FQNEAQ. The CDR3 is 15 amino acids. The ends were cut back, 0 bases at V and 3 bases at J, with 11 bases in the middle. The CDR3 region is CASSLAGPPDTEAFF. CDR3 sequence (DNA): TGTGCCAGCAGCTTAGCTGGACCCCCGGACACTGAAGCTTTCTTT.

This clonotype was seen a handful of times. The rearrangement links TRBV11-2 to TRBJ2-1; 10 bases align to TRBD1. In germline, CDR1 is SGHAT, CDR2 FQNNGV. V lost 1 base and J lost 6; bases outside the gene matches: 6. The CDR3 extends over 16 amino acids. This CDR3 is CASSLGWDRGVNEQFF. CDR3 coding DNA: TGTGCCAGCAGCTTAGGATGGGACAGGGGAGTCAATGAGCAGTTCTTC.

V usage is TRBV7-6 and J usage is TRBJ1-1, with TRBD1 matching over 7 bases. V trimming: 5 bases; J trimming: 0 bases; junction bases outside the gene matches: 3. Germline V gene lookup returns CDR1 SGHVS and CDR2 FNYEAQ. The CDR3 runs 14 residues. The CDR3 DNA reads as TGTGCCAGCAGCGCCCAGGGGGTGAACACTGAAGCTTTCTTT. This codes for CASSAQGVNTEAFF.